These 27 T cell receptor beta chains originate from one sample sequenced in a study of vaccination and CD4 T cells after COVID-19. Their cognate antigens are unknown. CD4+ T cells that had been cultured provided DNA sequenced with the Oncomine TCR Beta short-read assay. MiXCR, applied by TCRdb to the PCR reads, yields one record per CDR3 protein. This table holds some 13,000 distinct CDR3 sequences, 30% to 50% found once. As for treatment: roughly 10-day PBMC culture with coronavirus spike peptide pools or control peptides (ViraFEST assay). Sequencing was carried out using CD4+ T cells from blood, cultured in vitro. The receptors derive from a human donor who had recovered from COVID-19.

V gene TRBV6-4 combines with J gene TRBJ2-1; 10 bases match TRBD2. V lost 4 bases and J lost 4; bases outside the gene matches: 4. The CDR3 runs 15 residues. Germline V gene sequence: CDR1 MRHNA, CDR2 SNTAGT. DNA of the CDR3: TGTGCCAGCAGTGCCGGGACTAGCGAATACAATGAGCAGTTCTTC. Amino acids: CASSAGTSEYNEQFF.

This chain links TRBV27 with TRBJ2-5; possibly TRBD1 for D (5 bases). The V end lost 8 bases, the J end lost 1 base, and 17 bases lay between the germline ends. Germline assignment: CDR1 MNHEY and CDR2 SMNVEV (reference sequence). CDR3 length equals 15 residues. Here the CDR3 DNA reads TGTGCCAGCCGCGATACCGGGCAGGGCCAAGAGACCCAGTACTTC. It translates to CASRDTGQGQETQYF.

This clonotype was counted only a few times. The gene calls are TRBV19 and TRBJ1-6; maybe TRBD1 (6 bases). Germline V CDR1 and CDR2: LNHDA, SQIVND (reference sequence). V lost 6 bases and J lost 6, with 18 bases in between. The CDR3 sequence is 16 residues long. The CDR3 loop is CASSRRGQQGNSPLHF. The CDR3 region has the DNA TGTGCCAGTAGCCGAAGGGGCCAACAGGGTAATTCACCCCTCCACTTT.

The chain combines TRBV7-9 with TRBJ2-7; D remains unclear. The V end lost 4 bases, the J end lost 2 bases, and 15 bases lay between the germline ends. Germline lookup yields CDR1 SEHNR and CDR2 FQNEAQ (reference sequence). The CDR3 runs 15 residues. The CDR3 DNA reads TGTGCCAGCAGCTCCCTTGGCGGCGGAACCTACGAGCAGTACTTC. Translating it yields CASSSLGGGTYEQYF.

V is TRBV6-1 and J is TRBJ1-1, with D uncertain. Germline V lookup: CDR1 MNHNS, CDR2 SASEGT. Trimming removed 3 bases at V and 10 bases at J, with 12 bases between. The CDR3 is 12 residues long. The CDR3 bases are TGTGCCAGCAGTGATTGGTCCCTCGGAGCTTTCTTT. This translates into CASSDWSLGAFF.

The chain carries TRBV7-9 and TRBJ2-7, with TRBD2 identical over 13 bases. Germline V gives CDR1 SEHNR, CDR2 FQNEAQ (reference sequence). The CDR3 covers 19 residues. The V segment lost 2 bases and the J segment 2 bases; nucleotides outside the gene matches: 12. The DNA of the CDR3 is TGTGCCAGCAGCTTATTCCAGGGACTAGCGGGACTGGGTCCCTACGAGCAGTACTTC. Amino acids: CASSLFQGLAGLGPYEQYF.

V usage is TRBV15 and J usage is TRBJ2-3; weak D call: TRBD2 (5 bases). Germline CDR1 LNHNV, CDR2 YYDKDF (reference sequence). The length of the CDR3 is 16 residues. Trimming left V 1 base short and J 2 bases short, with 13 bases between. CDR3 DNA sequence: TGTGCCACCAGCAGAGTCGGTAGCGCTTTCACAGATACGCAGTATTTT. Protein sequence: CATSRVGSAFTDTQYF.

The gene calls are TRBV2 and TRBJ2-7; no clear D gene. CDR1 and CDR2 from the germline V gene are SNHLY and FYNNEI. This CDR3 is built from 11 residues. DNA of the CDR3: TGTGCAGGCCGTAGCTCCTACGAGCAGTACTTC. Amino acid sequence: CAGRSSYEQYF.

The chain joins TRBV10-2 to TRBJ2-1; D is uncertain. Germline V gives CDR1 WSHSY, CDR2 SAAADI. Trimming took off 2 bases at V and 5 bases at J, with 13 bases between the two ends. CDR3 length: 15 amino acids. In nucleotides, the CDR3 is TGCGCCAGCAGTGAGAGTTCGAGACCCAACAATGAGCAGTTCTTC. As protein: CASSESSRPNNEQFF.

The chain combines TRBV6-5 with TRBJ2-1; no reliable D call. Deletions cut 6 bases from V and 0 bases from J, with 6 bases between. This CDR3 comprises 13 residues. CDR1 MNHEY and CDR2 SVGAGI come from the germline V gene. This chain's CDR3 is CASRYDSYNEQFF. The CDR3 DNA is TGTGCCAGCAGATACGACTCCTACAATGAGCAGTTCTTC.

V is TRBV30 and J is TRBJ1-6; D is perhaps TRBD1 (6 bases). The length of the CDR3 is 15 residues. CDR1 GTSNPN and CDR2 SVGIG come from the germline V gene (reference sequence). V shed 1 base and J shed 10 bases, with 17 bases lying between them. The CDR3 sequence is CAWSASYQGSSPLHF. The CDR3 DNA reads as TGTGCCTGGAGTGCCTCTTACCAGGGGTCCTCACCCCTCCACTTT.

The chain links TRBV5-4 to TRBJ2-1; TRBD2 matches 7 bases. Germline V gene sequence: CDR1 SGHNT, CDR2 YYREEE (reference sequence). The CDR3 is 15 amino acids. The V gene end was trimmed by 0 bases and the J gene end by 4 bases; junction bases not matched to a gene: 4. As DNA, the CDR3 is TGTGCCAGCAGCTTGGTTCTCGGGGGGTACAATGAGCAGTTCTTC. This codes for CASSLVLGGYNEQFF.

There are a few counts of this clonotype. In nucleotides, the CDR3 is TGTGCCACCAGCAGAGCGGGTAGCGGGAATTACAATGAGCAGTTCTTC. As protein: CATSRAGSGNYNEQFF. The chain uses TRBV15 and TRBJ2-1; TRBD2 matches 8 bases. The V segment lost 1 base and the J segment 4 bases; nucleotides outside the gene matches: 6. Per the germline V gene, CDR1 is LNHNV and CDR2 is YYDKDF (reference sequence). This CDR3 has 16 amino acids.

This chain links TRBV12-5 with TRBJ2-5; 7 positions agree with TRBD1. The germline gives CDR1 LGHNT, CDR2 FRNRAP. This CDR3 contains 13 residues. Unmatched junction bases numbered 6, after V lost 6 bases and J lost 5 bases. CDR3: CASGDGTAETQYF. CDR3 bases: TGTGCTAGTGGGGACGGGACAGCTGAGACCCAGTACTTC.

This clonotype was found a few times. The rearrangement uses TRBV11-3 and TRBJ1-1; 7 bases agree with TRBD1. With 3 bases clipped from V and 6 bases from J, the junction kept 10 bases outside the gene matches. Per the germline V gene, CDR1 is SGHNT and CDR2 is YENEEA. There are 15 residues in the CDR3. The CDR3 sequence: CASSLGTGVDSEAFF. CDR3 bases: TGTGCCAGCAGCTTGGGTACAGGGGTGGATTCTGAAGCTTTCTTT. Combining the CDR3 with reference TRBV11-3 and TRBJ1-1 gives the whole variable domain EAGVVQSPRYKIIEKKQPVAFWCNPISGHNTLYWYLQNLGQGPELLIRYENEEAVDDSQLPKDRFSAERLKGVDSTLKIQPAELGDSAVYLCASSLGTGVDSEAFFGQGTRLTVV.

The rearrangement joins TRBV30 to TRBJ1-5; D is perhaps TRBD1 (6 bases). CDR3 size: 15 residues. Germline V gene sequence: CDR1 GTSNPN, CDR2 SVGIG (reference sequence). Trimming cost V 2 bases and J 4 bases, with 15 bases left between them. The CDR3 sequence is CAWSYGGLGNQPQHF. CDR3 DNA sequence: TGTGCCTGGAGTTACGGGGGCCTTGGTAATCAGCCCCAGCATTTT.

The chain recombines TRBV19 with TRBJ2-2; 9 positions agree with TRBD1. V trimming: 5 bases; J trimming: 0 bases; junction bases outside the gene matches: 4. CDR1 is LNHDA, CDR2 SQIVND, per germline (reference sequence). The CDR3 loop spans 16 amino acids. The CDR3 DNA is TGTGCCAGTAGTCAACAGGGGGCCACGAACACCGGGGAGCTGTTTTTT. Translation gives CASSQQGATNTGELFF.

This clonotype was observed a few times. The chain combines TRBV29-1 with TRBJ2-2; D is ambiguous. The V and J ends lost 5 bases and 4 bases respectively, with 2 bases between them. Germline CDR1 is SQVTM and CDR2 is ANQGSEA. This CDR3 has 10 residues. CDR3 region: CSVSTGELFF. In nucleotides, the CDR3 is TGCAGCGTTAGCACCGGGGAGCTGTTTTTT.

This chain uses TRBV6-1 with TRBJ2-5; D gene uncertain. The germline V gene has CDR1 MNHNS and CDR2 SASEGT. Trimming removed 5 bases from V and 5 bases from J, with 15 bases in between. The CDR3 spans 14 residues. CDR3 nucleotides: TGTGCCAGCAGTCCATACCTGTCGGAGGAGACCCAGTACTTC. This gives the protein CASSPYLSEETQYF.

This clonotype was detected only a few times. The genes are TRBV25-1 and TRBJ2-7; 8 bases map to TRBD1. V shed 8 bases, J shed 3 bases, and the junction held 12 bases outside the gene matches. The CDR3 consists of 15 residues. Germline CDR1 is MGHDK and CDR2 is SYGVNS. This CDR3 is CASSAGNRGDYEQYF. CDR3 in DNA: TGTGCCAGCTCAGCCGGAAACAGGGGGGACTACGAGCAGTACTTC.

In its sample, this clonotype was seen a few times. The chain employs TRBV12-3 or TRBV12-4 and TRBJ1-1; the D gene is possibly TRBD1 (5 bases). This CDR3 is built from 13 residues. V was clipped by 6 bases and J by 1 base, with 9 bases between them. This CDR3 reads CASRRGGNTEAFF. The CDR3 bases are TGTGCCAGCAGGCGCGGGGGGAACACTGAAGCTTTCTTT.

The chain uses TRBV10-3 and TRBJ2-7; 10 nucleotides align to TRBD1. There are 14 residues in the CDR3. The junction had 6 bases not matched to a gene; V was cut back by 6 bases and J by 4 bases. Germline V gene lookup returns CDR1 ENHRY and CDR2 SYGVKD. This CDR3 is CAIRSDRGQYEQYF. The CDR3 DNA reads TGTGCCATCAGGTCCGACAGGGGGCAATACGAGCAGTACTTC.

This clonotype was seen only a few times. V is TRBV7-3 and J is TRBJ2-2; 12 nucleotides align to TRBD2. The CDR3 runs to 16 residues. The trim removed 3 bases at V and 6 bases at J, leaving 5 bases unmatched. Germline assignment: CDR1 SGHTA and CDR2 FQGTGA. In DNA form, the CDR3 reads TGTGCCAGCAGCTTGACTAGCGGGAGAAACGCCGGGGAGCTGTTTTTT. It codes for CASSLTSGRNAGELFF.

The genes are TRBV3-1 and TRBJ2-5, with D perhaps being TRBD1 or TRBD2 (5 bases each). The germline gives CDR1 LGHDT, CDR2 YNNKEL (reference sequence). CDR3 length equals 13 residues. V lost 3 bases and J 6 bases, leaving 11 bases between the germline ends. The CDR3 loop reads CASSHGGRKTQYF. The CDR3 DNA is TGTGCCAGCAGCCATGGGGGTAGGAAGACCCAGTACTTC.

This sequence joins TRBV20-1 and TRBJ2-3; the match to TRBD2 covers 8 bases. CDR3 length: 12 amino acids. The germline gives CDR1 DFQATT, CDR2 SNEGSKA (reference sequence). Trimming took 5 bases from V and 4 from J; bases not matched to a gene: 2. The CDR3 region has the DNA TGCAGTGCTCAACTAGCGGCAGATACGCAGTATTTT. It is translated as CSAQLAADTQYF.

This chain connects TRBV5-5 to TRBJ1-1, with D unresolved. The CDR3 totals 21 residues. Germline V gene sequence: CDR1 SGHKS, CDR2 YYEKEE (reference sequence). Trimming took off 0 bases at V and 1 base at J, with 28 bases between the two ends. The CDR3 protein is CASSLAEGGFRAGATNTEAFF. The CDR3 DNA is TGTGCCAGCAGCTTGGCCGAGGGAGGCTTCCGAGCCGGAGCTACGAACACTGAAGCTTTCTTT.

This clonotype was seen more than once but under ten times. This chain uses TRBV6-1 with TRBJ1-3; 8 bases are shared with TRBD1. Germline CDR1 is MNHNS and CDR2 is SASEGT. With V trimmed by 8 bases and J by 4 bases, 7 bases remained unmatched. This CDR3 has 14 amino acids. The CDR3 is CASSQGQGGNTIYF. CDR3 nucleotide sequence: TGTGCCAGCTCCCAAGGACAGGGAGGAAACACCATATATTTT.